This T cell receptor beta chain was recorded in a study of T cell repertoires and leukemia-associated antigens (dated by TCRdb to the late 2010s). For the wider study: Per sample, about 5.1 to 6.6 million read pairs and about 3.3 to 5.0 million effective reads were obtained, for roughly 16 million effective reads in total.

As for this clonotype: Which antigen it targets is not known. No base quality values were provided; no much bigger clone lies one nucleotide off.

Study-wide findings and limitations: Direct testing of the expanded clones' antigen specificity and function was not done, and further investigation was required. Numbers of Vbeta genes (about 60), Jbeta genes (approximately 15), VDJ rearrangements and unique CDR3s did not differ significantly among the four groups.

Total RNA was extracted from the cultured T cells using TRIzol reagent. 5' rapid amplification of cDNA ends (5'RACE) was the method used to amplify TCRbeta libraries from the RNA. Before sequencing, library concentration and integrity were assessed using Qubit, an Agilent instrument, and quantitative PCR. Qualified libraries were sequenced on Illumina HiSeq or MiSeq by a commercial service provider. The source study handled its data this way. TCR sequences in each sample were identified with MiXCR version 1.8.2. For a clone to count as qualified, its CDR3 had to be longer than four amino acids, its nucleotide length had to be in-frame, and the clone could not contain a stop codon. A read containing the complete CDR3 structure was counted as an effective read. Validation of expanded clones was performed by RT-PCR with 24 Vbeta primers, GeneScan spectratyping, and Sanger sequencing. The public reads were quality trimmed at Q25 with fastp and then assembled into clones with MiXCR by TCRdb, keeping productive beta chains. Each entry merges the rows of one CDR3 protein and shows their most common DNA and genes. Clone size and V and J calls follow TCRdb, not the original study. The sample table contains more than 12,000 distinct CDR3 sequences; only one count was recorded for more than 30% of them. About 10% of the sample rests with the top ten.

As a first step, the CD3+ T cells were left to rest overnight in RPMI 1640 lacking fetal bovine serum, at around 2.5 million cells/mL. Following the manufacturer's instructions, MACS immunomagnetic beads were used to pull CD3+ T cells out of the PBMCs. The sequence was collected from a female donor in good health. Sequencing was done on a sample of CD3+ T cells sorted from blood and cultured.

DNA sequence: TGCGCCAGCAGTCAAAACAACAACCCGGGCCCTGGGTACTTC. Its translation reads: CASSQNNNPGPGYF. The V gene is TRBV4-1 and the J gene is TRBJ2-7; confidence is insufficient to name the D gene. From the germline V gene, CDR1 is MGHRA and CDR2 is YSYEKL. Between the V and J ends, shortened by 6 bases and 12 bases respectively, the junction contains 24 bases. CDR3 length: 14 amino acids, cysteine to phenylalanine. Just CDR3 DNA is preserved here, 42 bases in frame from base 1.